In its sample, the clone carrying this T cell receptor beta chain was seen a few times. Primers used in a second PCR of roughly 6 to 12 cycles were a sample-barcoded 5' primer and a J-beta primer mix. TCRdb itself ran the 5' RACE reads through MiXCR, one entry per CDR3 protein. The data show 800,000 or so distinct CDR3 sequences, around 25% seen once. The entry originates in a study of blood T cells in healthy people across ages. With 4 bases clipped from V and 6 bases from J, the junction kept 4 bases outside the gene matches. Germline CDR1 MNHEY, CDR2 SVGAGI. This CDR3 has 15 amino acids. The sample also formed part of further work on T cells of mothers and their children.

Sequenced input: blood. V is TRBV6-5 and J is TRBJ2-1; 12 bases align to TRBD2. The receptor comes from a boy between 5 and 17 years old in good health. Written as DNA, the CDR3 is TGTGCCAGCAGTTGGACTAGCGGGGAGCTCAATGAGCAGTTCTTC. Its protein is CASSWTSGELNEQFF.